Sequencing of this T cell receptor beta chain was carried out in a study of human T cells and chemical hapten exposure. The library put unique molecular identifiers onto individual cDNA molecules. TCRdb redid the calling of the RACE reads with MiXCR, one entry per CDR3 protein. Altogether roughly 75,000 distinct CDR3 sequences are present, about 8.6% being singletons, with the ten largest covering 1.7%. Per germline, CDR1 SQVTM and CDR2 ANQGSEA. The CDR3 contains 12 residues. V lost 7 bases to trimming and J lost 2 bases, with 12 bases between them. There are many counts of this clonotype. Regarding time point: healthy volunteer bleed at 6 weeks. The template was total RNA from unfractionated whole blood.

The J gene is TRBJ2-7, the V gene TRBV29-1; D remains ambiguous. The TCR comes from a female donor in good health. Some clones in this sample may be carry-over from other donors' samples. Sequences were obtained from whole blood. The CDR3 nucleotides read TGCAGCGCTAGGACCGAAACCTACGAGCAGTACTTC. As protein: CSARTETYEQYF.